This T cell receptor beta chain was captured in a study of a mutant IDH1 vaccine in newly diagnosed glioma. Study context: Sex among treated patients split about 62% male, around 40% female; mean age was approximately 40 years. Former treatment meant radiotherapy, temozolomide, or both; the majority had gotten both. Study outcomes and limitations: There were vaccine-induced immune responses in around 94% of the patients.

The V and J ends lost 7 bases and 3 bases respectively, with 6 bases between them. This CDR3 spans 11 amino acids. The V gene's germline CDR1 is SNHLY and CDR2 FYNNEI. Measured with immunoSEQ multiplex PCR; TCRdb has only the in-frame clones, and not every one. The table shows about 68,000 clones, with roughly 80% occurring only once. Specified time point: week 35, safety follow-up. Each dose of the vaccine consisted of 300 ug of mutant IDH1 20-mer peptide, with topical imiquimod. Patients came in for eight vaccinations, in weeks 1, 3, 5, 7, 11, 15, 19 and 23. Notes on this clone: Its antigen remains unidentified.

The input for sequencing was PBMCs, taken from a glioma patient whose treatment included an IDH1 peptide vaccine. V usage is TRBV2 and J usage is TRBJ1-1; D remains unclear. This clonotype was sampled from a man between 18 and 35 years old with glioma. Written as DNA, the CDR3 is TGTGCCAGCACTGAGGACACTGAAGCTTTCTTT. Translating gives CASTEDTEAFF.